This TCR beta chain appears in the sequencing data of a study of blood T cell repertoires in COVID-19. About the research overall: The samples span acute and convalescent COVID-19 from the United States, Italy and Spain. Sample material is recorded as cDNA or gDNA derived from T cells, B-cell-depleted T cells, or PBMCs.

The CDR3 contains 16 residues. The V gene end was trimmed by 5 bases and the J gene end by 10 bases; junction bases not matched to a gene: 19. Germline CDR1 SGHAT, CDR2 FQNNGV. Authors' methods: Counts of nucleated cells, estimated from reference gene primer amplification, were obtained. The data were produced by immunoSEQ multiplex PCR, yet TCRdb's version contains in-frame clones alone and is incomplete. V and J calls and clone size come straight from that table; D and trimming were deduced from the DNA. The repertoire holds about 250,000 clones, with around 90% as singletons. Sequenced input: peripheral blood. This chain links TRBV11-2 with TRBJ1-1; 7 positions agree with TRBD1. The receptor was isolated from a young man with active or convalescent COVID-19. CDR3 nucleotide sequence: TGTGCCAGCAGCCTCACCGGAGGGGGACAGCTTGGAGGAGCTTTCTTT. This gives the protein CASSLTGGGQLGGAFF. Looking up the rest from reference TRBV11-2 and TRBJ1-1 gives the full variable domain: EAGVAQSPRYKIIEKRQSVAFWCNPISGHATLYWYQQILGQGPKLLIQFQNNGVVDDSQLPKDRFSAERLKGVDSTLKIQPAKLEDSAVYLCASSLTGGGQLGGAFFGQGTRLTVV.